Included here is one T cell receptor (beta chain) sequence, with context. Its specificity is not known. Specified time point: pretreatment peripheral blood. The germline V gene encodes CDR1 MNHNY and CDR2 SVGAGI (reference sequence). This CDR3 is built from 15 residues. V shed 2 bases and J 6 bases; nucleotides not matched to a gene: 2. This sample was taken from a study of PD-L1 blockade in urothelial cancer. Study summary: Before enrollment, 0 to 3 chemotherapy regimens had been given to patients. General study results and limits: Expansion of tumor-associated blood clones at 3 weeks was greater in durable-benefit patients.

The assay was immunoSEQ multiplex PCR, and TCRdb's table has in-frame clones only and misses some. This table holds 45,000 to 70,000 clones, about 85% found once. The receptor was isolated from a man in his sixties or seventies with urothelial cancer. The sequences come from PBMCs, collected around atezolizumab (anti-PD-L1) treatment. This chain joins TRBV6-6 and TRBJ2-2; TRBD2 matches 11 bases. The CDR3 loop reads CASSYGLAGSGELFF. The CDR3, as DNA: TGTGCCAGCAGTTACGGACTAGCGGGCTCCGGGGAGCTGTTTTTT.